Listed here are 8 T cell receptor beta chains from one sample, sequenced in a study of blood T cells in healthy people across ages. PCR was performed a second time for 7 to 11 cycles using a sample-barcoded 5' primer and a J-beta primer mix. TCRdb re-called the 5' RACE reads with MiXCR, one entry per CDR3 protein. The table records roughly 1.4 million distinct CDR3 sequences, approximately 60% of them present only once. Material for sequencing was blood. These receptors originate from a man aged 18-30 years in good health.

This clonotype was counted between two and nine times. The J gene is TRBJ2-7, the V gene TRBV4-1; D gene unclear. V was pared by 0 bases and J by 3 bases, with 9 bases between. The germline gives CDR1 MGHRA, CDR2 YSYEKL. This CDR3 spans 14 amino acids. The CDR3 region has the DNA TGCGCCAGCAGCCAAGAAGGGCAGATCTACGAGCAGTACTTC. Translation: CASSQEGQIYEQYF.

This clonotype was detected only a few times. The V call is TRBV11-1, the J call TRBJ2-1; a possible D gene is TRBD2 (5 bases). The germline CDR1 and CDR2 sequences are SGHAT and FQDESV (reference sequence). This CDR3 spans 12 amino acids. V shed 6 bases and J shed 10 bases, with 13 bases lying between them. In DNA, the CDR3 is TGTGCCAGCAGTCATAGCGAGAGAGAGCAGTTCTTC. Translation: CASSHSEREQFF.

V and J are TRBV29-1 and TRBJ1-1; D is perhaps TRBD1 (5 bases). From germline, CDR1 is SQVTM and CDR2 ANQGSEA. The V gene lost 1 base and the J gene lost 0 bases, with 9 bases spanning the gap. This CDR3 is built from 14 residues. The CDR3 here is CSVEAGRMNTEAFF. The CDR3 nucleotides read TGCAGCGTTGAAGCAGGGAGGATGAACACTGAAGCTTTCTTT.

The chain has TRBV7-9 and TRBJ1-2, with D hard to call. Germline V lookup: CDR1 SEHNR, CDR2 FQNEAQ (reference sequence). V was pared by 1 base and J by 7 bases, with 7 bases between. The CDR3 runs 12 residues. The CDR3 spells CASSLDGLGYTF. Written as DNA, the CDR3 is TGTGCCAGCAGCTTAGACGGGCTTGGCTACACCTTC.

A word on this clonotype: A junction end diverges from the germline sequence, so it may reflect a read error. The DNA of the CDR3 is TGTGCCAGCAACCGGGACGGAGCCTCCTATAAGTCACCCCTCCACTTT. Protein product: CASNRDGASYKSPLHF. This chain connects TRBV6-6 to TRBJ1-6, with D perhaps matching TRBD1 (5 bases). The CDR3 has 16 residues. Germline lookup yields CDR1 MNHNY and CDR2 SVGAGI (reference sequence).

This clonotype showed up just a few times. The rearrangement uses TRBV12-3 or TRBV12-4 and TRBJ2-1, with D unclear. CDR3 length: 12 amino acids. The V gene lost 2 bases and the J gene lost 7 bases, with 6 bases spanning the gap. CDR3 coding DNA: TGTGCCAGCAGTTTAATCCGTAATGAGCAGTTCTTC. Amino acid sequence: CASSLIRNEQFF.

Comment on this clonotype: This is likely an artifact of a read error, given a far larger clone one base away. This rearrangement joins TRBV12-3 or TRBV12-4 to TRBJ2-5; D remains ambiguous. The CDR3 spans 11 residues. CDR3: CAGSLRETQYF. Written as DNA, the CDR3 is TGTGCCGGCAGTTTACGGGAGACCCAGTACTTC.

The chain combines TRBV4-1 with TRBJ2-5, with D possibly matching TRBD2 (6 bases). This CDR3 has 16 amino acids. Germline CDR1 and CDR2: MGHRA and YSYEKL. The V end lost 3 bases, the J end lost 1 base, and 15 bases lay between the germline ends. The CDR3 loop is CASSHDPGRSQETQYF. The CDR3, as DNA: TGCGCCAGCAGCCACGACCCCGGGAGAAGCCAAGAGACCCAGTACTTC.